The 28 T cell receptor beta chains below come from one sample, sequenced in a study of tissue T cells after allogeneic stem cell transplantation. Sequencing used immunoSEQ multiplex PCR; TCRdb keeps in-frame clones, though not all of them. The sample gives approximately 5,700 clones, about 41% of which show up once; about 15% is in the top ten. The time point denotes: mouse harvest day 14 after allogeneic transplant. Mouse grafts combined 10^7 T-cell-depleted bone marrow cells with 10^6 splenic CD5+ T cells. The sequenced sample was gut tissue. The source of these receptors is a female BALB/c mouse given C57BL/6 T cells with graft-versus-host disease after an allogeneic hematopoietic cell transplant.

Worth noting for this clone: Gene and germline names: mouse. Incomplete CDR3 DNA: TGTGCCTGGAGTCTAGGGACAGCAAACACAGAAGTCTTC. Residues: CAWSLGTANTEVF. The whole CDR3 sequence is CAWSLGTANTEVFF. This chain joins TRBV31 and TRBJ1-1; 7 bases fit TRBD1. The read ends 1 residue early relative to the CDR3; the germline J gene fills the gap. V was clipped by 0 bases and J by 0 bases; unmatched bases: 1. The CDR3 loop spans 14 amino acids. Looked up from germline, CDR1 is GKSSPN and CDR2 is SITVG.

This clone showed up just a few times. All gene names here are mouse names. The missing CDR3 end, 1 residue past where the read stops, is filled in from the germline J gene. The chain uses TRBV26 and TRBJ2-4; D is unclear. The CDR3 covers 14 residues. Looked up from germline, CDR1 is KGHPV and CDR2 is FQNQEV (reference sequence). V lost 2 bases and J lost 3, with 9 bases in between. The CDR3 DNA, read in part, is TGTGCCAGCAGTCTGGGGGAGAGCCAAAACACCTTGTAC. This translates into CASSLGESQNTLY. The whole CDR3 reads CASSLGESQNTLYF.

Turning to this clone: Gene names are the mouse ones. Coverage ceases 1 residue before the CDR3 finishes, and the germline J gene fills in the end. V gene TRBV26 combines with J gene TRBJ2-2; D is ambiguous. The V end lost 4 bases, the J end lost 1 base, and 7 bases lay between the germline ends. Germline V lookup: CDR1 KGHPV, CDR2 FQNQEV (reference sequence). The CDR3 runs 14 residues. This chain's CDR3 is CASSPDKNTGQLYF. The covered CDR3 bases are TGTGCCAGCAGTCCCGACAAAAACACCGGGCAGCTCTAC.

This clone was observed a few times. Gene names denote mouse genes. CDR3 sequence reads: CASSYDWGYAEQFF. Incomplete CDR3 DNA: TGTGCCAGCAGCTACGACTGGGGCTATGCTGAGCAGTTC. The gene calls are TRBV15 and TRBJ2-1; TRBD2 matches 8 bases. The missing CDR3 end, 1 residue past where the read stops, is filled in from the germline J gene. The CDR3 runs to 14 residues. V shed 6 bases and J 3 bases; nucleotides not matched to a gene: 4. Germline assignment: CDR1 SGHND and CDR2 FRSKSL.

About this clone: Mouse gene names and germline throughout. The read is 1 residue too short to cover the CDR3 end, so that end is filled in from the germline J gene. V gene TRBV16 combines with J gene TRBJ2-5, with D tentatively TRBD1 (6 bases). Germline CDR1 is SGHSA and CDR2 is FRNQAP. V was trimmed by 3 bases and J by 2 bases, leaving 9 bases between them. The CDR3 length is 14 residues. The sequenced CDR3 bases are TGTGCAAGCAGCTTTAGGGACATCCAAGACACCCAGTAC. It translates to CASSFRDIQDTQY. The entire CDR3 is CASSFRDIQDTQYF.

Details on this clone: Genes here carry mouse names. The CDR3 end lies 1 residue beyond the end of the read and is filled in from the germline J gene. The chain recombines TRBV31 with TRBJ2-7; TRBD2 might be the D (7 bases). Germline CDR1 reads GKSSPN; CDR2 reads SITVG. V was pared by 1 base and J by 0 bases, with 16 bases between. The CDR3 contains 16 residues. CDR3 DNA (partial): TGTGCCTGGAGTCCCCTGGGGGCAAGGAGCTCCTATGAACAGTAC. Its protein is CAWSPLGARSSYEQY. The whole CDR3 protein reads CAWSPLGARSSYEQYF.

A word on this clone: Gene labels here are mouse ones. Read coverage stops 1 residue before the CDR3 terminus; the germline J gene supplies the remainder. The genes are TRBV12-1 and TRBJ2-3; a possible D gene is TRBD1 (6 bases). The CDR3 has 14 amino acids. Per germline, CDR1 SGHSN and CDR2 HYEKVE. V lost 2 bases and J lost 1, with 9 bases in between. The sequenced part of the CDR3 DNA is TGTGCCAGCTCTCCACAGGGTGGTGCAGAAACGCTGTAT. This encodes CASSPQGGAETLY. The whole CDR3 sequence reads CASSPQGGAETLYF.

On this clone: Gene names follow the mouse nomenclature. Read data end 1 residue before the CDR3 end; the end is taken from the germline J gene. The rearrangement joins TRBV19 to TRBJ2-7; no reliable D call. The V end was cut by 1 base, the J end by 4 bases, with 6 bases between. Germline-derived CDR1 and CDR2 are FNHDT and SITEND (reference sequence). The CDR3 extends over 12 amino acids. The CDR3 spells CASSILQYEQYF. The DNA read from the CDR3 is TGTGCCAGCAGTATATTACAGTATGAACAGTAC.

Remarks on this clone: Germline and genes: mouse. Sequencing ends 1 residue short of the CDR3 end; the germline J gene provides the rest. The chain joins TRBV20 to TRBJ2-4; D gene unclear. Trimming stripped 1 base from V and 4 bases from J, with 6 bases between. The CDR3 runs 12 residues. CDR1 is GFQATS, CDR2 STVNSAI, per germline. The sequenced part of the CDR3 DNA is TGTGGTGCTAGGGCGGGGAAAAACACCTTGTAC. Protein product: CGARAGKNTLY. The whole CDR3 is CGARAGKNTLYF. The full variable domain, in which reference TRBV20 and TRBJ2-4 provide the parts outside the CDR3, is GALVYQYPRRTICKSGTSMRMECQAVGFQATSVAWYRQSPQKTFELIALSTVNSAIKYEQNFTQEKFPISHPNLSFSSMTVLNAYLEDRGLYLCGARAGKNTLYFGAGTRLSVL.

Details on this clone: These gene names are mouse names. With the read ending 1 residue before the CDR3 end, the germline J gene is used to fill in that end. The chain combines TRBV16 with TRBJ2-4; no reliable D call. Germline V gene data show CDR1 as SGHSA and CDR2 as FRNQAP. The CDR3 covers 14 residues. Trimming pared 1 base from V and 0 bases from J, leaving 5 bases between. The covered CDR3 bases are TGTGCAAGCAGCTTAGGTAGAAGTCAAAACACCTTGTAC. This translates into CASSLGRSQNTLY. The CDR3 in full is CASSLGRSQNTLYF.

Of note for this clone: Germline and genes here are mouse. The CDR3 goes on 1 residue after the read ends, and that part is filled in from the germline J gene. This rearrangement joins TRBV19 to TRBJ2-1; 10 bases align to TRBD2. The germline V gene has CDR1 FNHDT and CDR2 SITEND (reference sequence). Losses at the gene ends were 0 bases for V and 5 bases for J; bases not matched to a gene: 2. The CDR3 has 15 residues. CDR3 DNA, as far as it was read: TGTGCCAGCAGTATAGGCGGGACTGGGGATGCTGAGCAGTTC. It is translated as CASSIGGTGDAEQF. Given in full, the CDR3 is CASSIGGTGDAEQFF.

This clone is medium-sized. Gene names denote mouse genes. The sequence runs out 1 residue before the end of the CDR3; the remainder is reconstructed from the germline J gene. V and J are TRBV2 and TRBJ2-7; 12 positions match TRBD2. From germline, CDR1 is LGHNA and CDR2 YSYQKL. V was clipped by 3 bases and J by 4 bases; unmatched bases: 1. The CDR3 runs 14 residues. The sequenced part of the CDR3 DNA is TGTGCCAGCAGCCAGACTGGGGGGGCTTATGAACAGTAC. Protein: CASSQTGGAYEQY. The CDR3 as a whole reads CASSQTGGAYEQYF.

Notes on this clone: Gene names and germline refer to mouse. Sequencing ends 1 residue short of the CDR3 end; the germline J gene provides the rest. V gene TRBV16 combines with J gene TRBJ2-7, with D possibly being TRBD2 (5 bases). The CDR3 has 14 residues. Trimming pared 0 bases from V and 4 bases from J, leaving 10 bases between. CDR1 SGHSA and CDR2 FRNQAP come from the germline V gene. CDR3 bases read: TGTGCAAGCAGCTTAGATAAACTGGCTTATGAACAGTAC. Protein sequence: CASSLDKLAYEQY. The full CDR3 sequence reads CASSLDKLAYEQYF.

With regard to this clone: Gene names follow the mouse nomenclature. From the germline J gene comes the end of the CDR3, since the read stops 1 residue before it. V and J are TRBV26 and TRBJ1-2, with D unclear. With 4 bases removed from V and 0 bases from J, the gap between germline ends came to 6 bases. The CDR3 extends over 13 amino acids. Germline values: CDR1 KGHPV, CDR2 FQNQEV (reference sequence). CDR3 sequence reads: CASSRQANSDYTF. The CDR3 DNA, read in part, is TGTGCCAGCAGTCGCCAGGCAAACTCCGACTACACC.

A note on this clone: Germline and genes here are mouse. The CDR3 extends 1 residue past the end of the read, so its final part is completed from the germline J gene. The rearrangement uses TRBV13-2 and TRBJ2-7; D remains ambiguous. CDR3 length: 11 residues. Germline V CDR1 and CDR2: NNHNN, SYGAGS (reference sequence). V lost 3 bases and J 0 bases, leaving 1 base between the germline ends. The sequenced part of the CDR3 DNA is TGTGCCAGCGGTGTCTCCTATGAACAGTAC. Translation: CASGVSYEQY. The full CDR3 protein reads CASGVSYEQYF.

As concerns this clone: Gene names follow the mouse nomenclature. The CDR3 is cut off 1 residue early in the read; its end comes from the germline J gene. The gene calls are TRBV26 and TRBJ1-1; 9 bases match TRBD1. The V and J ends lost 6 bases and 3 bases, in that order; junction bases with no gene match: 5. Germline lookup yields CDR1 KGHPV and CDR2 FQNQEV (reference sequence). The CDR3 runs to 14 residues. CDR3 protein: CASRPGQGDTEVFF. Incomplete CDR3 DNA: TGTGCCAGCAGGCCGGGACAGGGAGACACAGAAGTCTTC.

A note on this clone: Gene names and germline match the mouse. The read ends 1 residue early relative to the CDR3; the germline J gene fills the gap. V and J are TRBV31 and TRBJ2-2; D is possibly TRBD1 (7 bases). V lost 0 bases, J lost 3 bases, and 11 bases lay in between. CDR1 is GKSSPN, CDR2 SITVG, per germline. The CDR3 contains 15 residues. This CDR3 is CAWSLGRGDTGQLYF. CDR3 DNA, as far as it was read: TGTGCCTGGAGTCTAGGCAGGGGGGACACCGGGCAGCTCTAC.

In its sample, this clone is large. Any gene name here is a mouse gene name. The CDR3 is cut off 1 residue early in the read; its end comes from the germline J gene. This rearrangement joins TRBV13-1 to TRBJ2-3; D remains unclear. V lost 2 bases and J lost 2, with 6 bases in between. This CDR3 has 13 amino acids. Germline CDR1 and CDR2: NSHNY and SYGAGN. CDR3 bases read: TGTGCCAGCAGTGAAAACATTGCAGAAACGCTGTAT. It encodes CASSENIAETLY. The CDR3 in its entirety is CASSENIAETLYF.

Details on this clone: The gene names given are mouse names. The read falls 1 residue short of the CDR3 end, and the missing part is taken from the germline J gene. The chain combines TRBV26 with TRBJ2-1, with TRBD2 identical over 11 bases. J lost 0 bases, V lost 4 bases, and 2 bases had no gene match. Germline V CDR1 and CDR2: KGHPV, FQNQEV (reference sequence). The length of the CDR3 is 16 residues. The CDR3 is CASSRDWGYNYAEQFF. The DNA read from the CDR3 is TGTGCCAGCAGTCGGGACTGGGGGTATAACTATGCTGAGCAGTTC. The complete variable domain, with remaining parts taken from reference TRBV26 and TRBJ2-1, reads NSKVIQTPRYLVKGQGQKAKMRCIPEKGHPVVFWYQQNKNNEFKFLINFQNQEVLQQIDMTEKRFSAECPSNSPCSLEIQSSEAGDSALYLCASSRDWGYNYAEQFFGPGTRLTVL.

Details on this clone: Gene names are the mouse ones. The sequenced fragment ends 1 residue before the CDR3 boundary, so the rest is inferred from the germline J gene. The chain joins TRBV26 to TRBJ2-7, with 7 positions matching TRBD2. V trimming: 3 bases; J trimming: 0 bases; junction bases outside the gene matches: 2. Germline CDR1 reads KGHPV; CDR2 reads FQNQEV (reference sequence). The CDR3 has 14 amino acids. The CDR3 loop is CASSLDWASYEQYF. Partial CDR3 DNA: TGTGCCAGCAGTCTAGACTGGGCCTCCTATGAACAGTAC.

As to this clone: Gene names follow the mouse nomenclature. The read terminates 1 residue ahead of where the CDR3 ends, so the germline J gene completes it. The chain recombines TRBV19 with TRBJ2-1; 7 nucleotides line up with TRBD2. The CDR3 consists of 14 residues. Germline V gene lookup returns CDR1 FNHDT and CDR2 SITEND (reference sequence). V lost 6 bases and J lost 3; bases outside the gene matches: 6. The CDR3 here is CASIPDWTYAEQFF. The sequenced part of the CDR3 DNA is TGTGCCAGCATCCCGGACTGGACCTATGCTGAGCAGTTC.

Details on this clone: Gene names and germline refer to mouse. The CDR3 is cut off 1 residue early in the read; its end comes from the germline J gene. The chain recombines TRBV15 with TRBJ1-1; D remains ambiguous. The CDR3 has 13 amino acids. V shed 2 bases and J shed 0 bases, with 4 bases lying between them. Germline-derived CDR1 and CDR2 are SGHND and FRSKSL. CDR3 sequence: CASSLTSNTEVFF. Partial CDR3 DNA: TGTGCCAGCAGTTTAACATCAAACACAGAAGTCTTC. Combining the CDR3 with reference TRBV15 and TRBJ1-1 gives the whole variable domain DAGVTQTPRHEVAEKGQTIILKCEPVSGHNDLFWYRQTKIQGLELLSYFRSKSLMEDGGAFKDRFKAEMLNSSFSTLKIQPTEPKDSAVYLCASSLTSNTEVFFGKGTRLTVV.

By frequency in the sample, this clone is medium-sized. Genes and germline come from the mouse. The CDR3 is cut off 1 residue early in the read; its end comes from the germline J gene. V is TRBV31 and J is TRBJ1-4; tentative D call: TRBD1 (6 bases). The CDR3 is made up of 14 amino acids. V was pared by 0 bases and J by 7 bases, with 12 bases between. The germline V gene has CDR1 GKSSPN and CDR2 SITVG. The CDR3 bases that were read are TGTGCCTGGAGTCTAGGGGGGGGTGTCGAAAGATTATTT. This gives the protein CAWSLGGGVERLF. The full CDR3 protein is CAWSLGGGVERLFF. Filled out from reference TRBV31 and TRBJ1-4, the complete variable domain reads AQTIHQWPVAEIKAVGSPLSLGCTIKGKSSPNLYWYWQATGGTLQQLFYSITVGQVESVVQLNLSASRPKDDQFILSTEKLLLSHSGFYLCAWSLGGGVERLFFGHGTKLSVL.

About this clone itself: Mouse gene names and germline throughout. The CDR3 is cut off 1 residue early in the read; its end comes from the germline J gene. V and J are TRBV26 and TRBJ2-5; 7 bases agree with TRBD1. With V trimmed by 2 bases and J by 5 bases, 1 base remained unmatched. This CDR3 has 13 amino acids. Germline assignment: CDR1 KGHPV and CDR2 FQNQEV (reference sequence). The CDR3 is CASSLGDRDTQYF. Partial CDR3 DNA: TGTGCCAGCAGTCTGGGGGACAGAGACACCCAGTAC.

Comments on this clone: These gene names are mouse names. The CDR3 extends 1 residue past the end of the read, so its final part is completed from the germline J gene. The chain couples TRBV23 to TRBJ2-2; the DNA was not used to check the table's D call, TRBD1. The CDR3 has 14 residues. CDR1 and CDR2 from the germline V gene are KGHTA and FQNQQP. CDR3 protein: CSSSQQSNTGQLYF. The CDR3 DNA, read in part, is TGCTCCAGCAGTCAACAGTCAAACACCGGGCAGCTCTAC.

By frequency in the sample, this clone is large (0.1 to 1%). The gene names given are mouse names. The read ends 1 residue early relative to the CDR3; the germline J gene fills the gap. The gene calls are TRBV15 and TRBJ2-1; D may match TRBD1 or TRBD2 (5 bases each). The V end lost 6 bases, the J end lost 3 bases, and 15 bases lay between the germline ends. The CDR3 has 15 residues. CDR1 is SGHND, CDR2 FRSKSL, per germline. Incomplete CDR3 DNA: TGTGCCAGCAGCCTGGGCAGGGCCTTCTATGCTGAGCAGTTC. Translation gives CASSLGRAFYAEQF. The CDR3 in its entirety is CASSLGRAFYAEQFF.

In its sample, this clone was seen a few times. Genes here carry mouse names. The CDR3 end lies 1 residue beyond the end of the read and is filled in from the germline J gene. The chain recombines TRBV26 with TRBJ2-7; D call uncertain. The CDR3 is made up of 12 amino acids. Germline V gene lookup returns CDR1 KGHPV and CDR2 FQNQEV (reference sequence). The V gene lost 6 bases and the J gene lost 4 bases, with 10 bases spanning the gap. The CDR3 bases that were read are TGTGCCAGCAGCCTCGACAATTATGAACAGTAC. It encodes CASSLDNYEQY. The whole CDR3 region reads CASSLDNYEQYF.

Of note for this clone: These gene names are mouse names. With the read ending 1 residue before the CDR3 end, the germline J gene is used to fill in that end. The chain couples TRBV13-2 to TRBJ2-2; perhaps TRBD2 as D (6 bases). V lost 3 bases and J lost 1, with 7 bases in between. This CDR3 contains 14 residues. CDR1 is NNHNN, CDR2 SYGAGS, per germline (reference sequence). The part of the CDR3 DNA that was read is TGTGCCAGCGGTGCGGGGGGAAACACCGGGCAGCTCTAC. Protein: CASGAGGNTGQLY. The entire CDR3 protein is CASGAGGNTGQLYF.